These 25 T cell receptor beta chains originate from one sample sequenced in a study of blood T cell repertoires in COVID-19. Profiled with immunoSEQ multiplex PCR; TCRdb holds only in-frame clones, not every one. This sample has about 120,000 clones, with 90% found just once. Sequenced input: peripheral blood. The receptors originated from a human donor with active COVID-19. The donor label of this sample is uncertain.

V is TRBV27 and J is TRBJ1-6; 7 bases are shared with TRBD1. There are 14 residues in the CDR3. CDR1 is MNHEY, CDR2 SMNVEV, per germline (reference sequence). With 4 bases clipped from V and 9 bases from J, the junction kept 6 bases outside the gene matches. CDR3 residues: CASSSTGVASPLHF. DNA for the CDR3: TGTGCCAGCAGTTCAACAGGGGTGGCTTCACCCCTCCACTTT.

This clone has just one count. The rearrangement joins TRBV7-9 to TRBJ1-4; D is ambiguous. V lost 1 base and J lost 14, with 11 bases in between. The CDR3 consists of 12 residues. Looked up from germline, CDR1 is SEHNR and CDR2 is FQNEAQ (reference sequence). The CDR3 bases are TGTGCCAGCAGCTTAGGTAACACCTGGCTGTTTTTT. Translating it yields CASSLGNTWLFF. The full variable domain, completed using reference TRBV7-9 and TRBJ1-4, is DTGVSQNPRHKITKRGQNVTFRCDPISEHNRLYWYRQTLGQGPEFLTYFQNEAQLEKSRLLSDRFSAERPKGSFSTLEIQRTEQGDSAMYLCASSLGNTWLFFGSGTQLSVL.

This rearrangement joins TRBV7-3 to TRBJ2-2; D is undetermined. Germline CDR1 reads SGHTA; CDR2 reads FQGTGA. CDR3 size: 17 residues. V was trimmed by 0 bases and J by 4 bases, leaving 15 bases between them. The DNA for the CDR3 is TGTGCCAGCAGCTTAACGGCGGCTACCTCGGGCACCGGGGAGCTGTTTTTT. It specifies CASSLTAATSGTGELFF.

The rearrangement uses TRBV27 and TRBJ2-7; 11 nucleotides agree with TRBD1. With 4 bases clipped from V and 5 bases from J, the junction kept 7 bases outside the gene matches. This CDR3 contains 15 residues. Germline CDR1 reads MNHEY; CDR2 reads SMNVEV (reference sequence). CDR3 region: CASSSPGTGGHEQYF. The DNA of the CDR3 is TGTGCCAGCAGTTCCCCCGGGACAGGGGGACACGAGCAGTACTTC.

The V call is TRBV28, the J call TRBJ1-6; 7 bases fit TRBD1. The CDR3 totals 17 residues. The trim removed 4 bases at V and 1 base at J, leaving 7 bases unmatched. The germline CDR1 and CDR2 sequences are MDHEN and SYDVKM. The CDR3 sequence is CASSSGGRGSYNSPLHF. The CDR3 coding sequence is TGTGCCAGCAGTTCAGGGGGGCGCGGGTCCTATAATTCACCCCTCCACTTT.

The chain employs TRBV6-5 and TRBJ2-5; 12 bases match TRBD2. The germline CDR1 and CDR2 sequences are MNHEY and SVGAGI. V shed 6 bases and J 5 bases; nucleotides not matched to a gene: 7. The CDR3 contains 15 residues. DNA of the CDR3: TGTGCCAGCAGACCTAGCGGGGGGGCCGGGGAGACCCAGTACTTC. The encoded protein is CASRPSGGAGETQYF.

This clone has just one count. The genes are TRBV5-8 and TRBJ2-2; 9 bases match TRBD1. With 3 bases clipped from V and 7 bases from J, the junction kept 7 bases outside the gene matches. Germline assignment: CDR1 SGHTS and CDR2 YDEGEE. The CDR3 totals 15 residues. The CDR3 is CASSSRGQGGGELFF. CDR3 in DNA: TGTGCCAGCAGCTCAAGGGGACAGGGTGGCGGGGAGCTGTTTTTT.

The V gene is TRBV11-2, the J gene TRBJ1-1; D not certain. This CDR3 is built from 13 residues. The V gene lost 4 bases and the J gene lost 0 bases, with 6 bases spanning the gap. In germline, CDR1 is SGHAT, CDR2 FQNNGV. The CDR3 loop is CASSSQMNTEAFF. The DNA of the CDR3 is TGTGCCAGCAGCTCACAGATGAACACTGAAGCTTTCTTT.

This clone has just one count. In DNA, the CDR3 is TGTGCCAGTAGTATGAGAGGGAGGGGGGCCAAAAACATTCAGTACTTC. Its protein product is CASSMRGRGAKNIQYF. The chain employs TRBV19 and TRBJ2-4; D is perhaps TRBD2 (7 bases). The V end was cut by 3 bases, the J end by 1 base, with 13 bases between. CDR1 and CDR2 from the germline V gene are LNHDA and SQIVND (reference sequence). This CDR3 has 16 residues.

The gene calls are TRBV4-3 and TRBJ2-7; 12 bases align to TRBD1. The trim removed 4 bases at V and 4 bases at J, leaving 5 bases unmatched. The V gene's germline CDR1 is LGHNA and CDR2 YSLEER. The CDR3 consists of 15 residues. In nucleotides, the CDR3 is TGCGCCAGCAGCCGAGGGGACAGGGGGCAGTACGAGCAGTACTTC. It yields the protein CASSRGDRGQYEQYF.

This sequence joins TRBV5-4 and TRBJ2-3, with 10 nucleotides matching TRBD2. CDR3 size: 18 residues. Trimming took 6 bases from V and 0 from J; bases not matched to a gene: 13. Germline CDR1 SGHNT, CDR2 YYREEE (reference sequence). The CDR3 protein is CASNPGGAGGISTDTQYF. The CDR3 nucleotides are TGTGCCAGCAACCCAGGGGGAGCGGGGGGGATCAGCACAGATACGCAGTATTTT.

CDR3 nucleotide sequence: TGTGCCAGCACCGGACACCTGGGGGGATCCGAGGGGACCAAAAACATTCAGTACTTC. It encodes CASTGHLGGSEGTKNIQYF. V usage is TRBV28 and J usage is TRBJ2-4; D might be TRBD2 (6 bases). In germline, CDR1 is MDHEN, CDR2 SYDVKM. CDR3 length equals 19 residues. Trimming left V 7 bases short and J 2 bases short, with 27 bases between.

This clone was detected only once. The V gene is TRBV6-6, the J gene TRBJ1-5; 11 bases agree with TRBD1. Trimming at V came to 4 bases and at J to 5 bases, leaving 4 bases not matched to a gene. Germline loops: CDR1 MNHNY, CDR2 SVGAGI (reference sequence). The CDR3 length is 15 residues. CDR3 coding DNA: TGTGCCAGCAGTTCACGGGACAGGGGGTATCAGCCCCAGCATTTT. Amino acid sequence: CASSSRDRGYQPQHF.

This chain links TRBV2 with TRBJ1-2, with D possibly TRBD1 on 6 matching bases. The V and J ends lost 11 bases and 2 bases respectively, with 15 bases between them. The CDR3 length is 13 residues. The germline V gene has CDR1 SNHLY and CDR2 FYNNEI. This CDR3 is CAGKNRDNYGYTF. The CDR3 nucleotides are TGTGCCGGGAAAAACAGGGACAACTATGGCTACACCTTC. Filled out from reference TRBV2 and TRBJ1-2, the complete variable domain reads EPEVTQTPSHQVTQMGQEVILRCVPISNHLYFYWYRQILGQKVEFLVSFYNNEISEKSEIFDDQFSVERPDGSNFTLKIRSTKLEDSAMYFCAGKNRDNYGYTFGSGTRLTVV.

The chain's CDR3 is CASSYGQGQAYEQYF. The CDR3 DNA is TGTGCCAGCAGCTACGGACAGGGCCAGGCCTACGAGCAGTACTTC. V usage is TRBV11-2 and J usage is TRBJ2-7, with TRBD1 matching 8 bases. J gave up 2 bases and V 4 bases, and 7 bases lay outside the gene matches. Germline V lookup: CDR1 SGHAT, CDR2 FQNNGV. The CDR3 extends over 15 amino acids.

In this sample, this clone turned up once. The CDR3 spells CASSRIPGEGTNEKLFF. Written as DNA, the CDR3 is TGTGCCAGCAGCAGAATTCCCGGGGAGGGAACTAATGAAAAACTGTTTTTT. The rearrangement uses TRBV7-8 and TRBJ1-4; D gene uncertain. Germline V CDR1 and CDR2: SGHVS, FQNEAQ. V dropped 5 bases and J dropped 1 base, with 17 bases sitting between them. This CDR3 is 17 amino acids long.

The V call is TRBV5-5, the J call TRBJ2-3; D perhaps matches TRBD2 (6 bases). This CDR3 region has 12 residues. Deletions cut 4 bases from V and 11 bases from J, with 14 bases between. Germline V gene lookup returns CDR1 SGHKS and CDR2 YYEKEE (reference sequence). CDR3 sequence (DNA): TGTGCCAGCAGCCTGAGTCTCGGGGGGCAGTATTTT. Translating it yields CASSLSLGGQYF.

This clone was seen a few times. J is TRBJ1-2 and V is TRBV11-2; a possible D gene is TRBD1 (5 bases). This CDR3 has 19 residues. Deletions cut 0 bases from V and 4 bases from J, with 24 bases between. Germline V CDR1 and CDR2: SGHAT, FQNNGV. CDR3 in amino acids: CASSLDHRGGNPTGYGYTF. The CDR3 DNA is TGTGCCAGCAGCTTAGATCATCGGGGAGGAAACCCCACAGGCTATGGCTACACCTTC.

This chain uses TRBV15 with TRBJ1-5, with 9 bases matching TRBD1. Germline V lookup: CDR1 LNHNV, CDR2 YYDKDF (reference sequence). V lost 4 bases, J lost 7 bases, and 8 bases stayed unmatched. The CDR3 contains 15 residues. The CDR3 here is CATSTPQGAGQPQHF. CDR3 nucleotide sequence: TGTGCCACCAGCACCCCACAGGGGGCCGGGCAGCCCCAGCATTTT.

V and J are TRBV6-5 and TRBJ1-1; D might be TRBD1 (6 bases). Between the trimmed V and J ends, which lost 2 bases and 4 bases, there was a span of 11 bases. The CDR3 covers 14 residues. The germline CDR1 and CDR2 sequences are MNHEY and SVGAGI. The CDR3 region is CASSYLQGVTEAFF. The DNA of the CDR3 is TGTGCCAGCAGTTACCTACAGGGAGTCACTGAAGCTTTCTTT.

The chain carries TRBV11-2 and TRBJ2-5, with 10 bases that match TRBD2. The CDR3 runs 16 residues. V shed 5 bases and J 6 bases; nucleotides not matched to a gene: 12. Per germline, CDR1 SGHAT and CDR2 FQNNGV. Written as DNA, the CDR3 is TGTGCCAGCAGCCCGATAGGGGTAGCGGGGGGCCAGACCCAGTACTTC. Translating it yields CASSPIGVAGGQTQYF.

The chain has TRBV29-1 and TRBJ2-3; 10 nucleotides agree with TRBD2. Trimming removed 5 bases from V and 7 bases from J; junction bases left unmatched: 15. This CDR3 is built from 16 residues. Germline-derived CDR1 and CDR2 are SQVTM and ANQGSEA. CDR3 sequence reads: CSVQTLAGAAGHTQYF. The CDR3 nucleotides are TGCAGCGTTCAAACCCTAGCGGGGGCTGCGGGACATACGCAGTATTTT.

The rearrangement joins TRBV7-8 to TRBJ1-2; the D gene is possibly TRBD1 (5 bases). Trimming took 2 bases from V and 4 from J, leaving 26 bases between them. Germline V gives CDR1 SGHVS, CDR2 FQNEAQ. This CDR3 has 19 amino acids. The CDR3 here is CASSLIWGGTPPLGYGYTF. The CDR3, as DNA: TGTGCCAGCAGCTTAATTTGGGGGGGAACCCCACCCTTGGGCTATGGCTACACCTTC.

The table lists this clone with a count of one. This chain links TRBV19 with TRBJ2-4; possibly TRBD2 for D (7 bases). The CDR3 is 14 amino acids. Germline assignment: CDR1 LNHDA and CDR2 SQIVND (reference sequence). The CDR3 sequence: CDYWGGHAKNIQYF. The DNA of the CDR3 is TGTGACTACTGGGGGGGGCACGCCAAAAACATTCAGTACTTC.

CDR3 region: CASSPVIDRLAGVTKTQYF. CDR3 nucleotides: TGTGCCAGCAGCCCTGTGATCGATCGACTAGCGGGGGTTACGAAGACCCAGTACTTC. The gene calls are TRBV7-9 and TRBJ2-5; 12 nucleotides agree with TRBD2. Germline values: CDR1 SEHNR, CDR2 FQNEAQ (reference sequence). J gave up 6 bases and V 5 bases, and 19 bases lay outside the gene matches. CDR3 length: 19 amino acids. The whole variable domain, filled in from reference TRBV7-9 and TRBJ2-5, reads DTGVSQNPRHKITKRGQNVTFRCDPISEHNRLYWYRQTLGQGPEFLTYFQNEAQLEKSRLLSDRFSAERPKGSFSTLEIQRTEQGDSAMYLCASSPVIDRLAGVTKTQYFGPGTRLLVL.